These T cell receptor beta chains were read from a single sample in a study of early T cells in non-severe SARS-CoV-2 infection. Each CDR3 protein is one row after TCRdb ran MiXCR on the 5' RACE reads. The sample records more than 95,000 distinct CDR3 sequences, 15% being singletons. The sample consisted of whole blood. Receptors were obtained from an adult who was a healthcare worker with PCR-confirmed SARS-CoV-2 infection or an uninfected control (not recorded which). CDR3s include the opening cysteine and the closing phenylalanine or tryptophan. The D gene is left open where the match is weak. Some rows have no size entry. The others give once, few or many, or a class for an expanded clone.

abundance | j_gene | d_gene | v_gene | CDR3nt | CDR3aa
many | TRBJ1-4 | - | TRBV10-3 | TGTGCCATCAGCGTGGGCAAACATGAAAAACTGTTTTTT | CAISVGKHEKLFF
few | TRBJ2-7 | - | TRBV4-1 | TGCGCCAGCAGCCAAGACGGAACAGGAACCGCCCACGAGCAGTACTTC | CASSQDGTGTAHEQYF
many | TRBJ2-5 | TRBD2 | TRBV6-5 | TGTGCCAGCAGTTACGGGACTAGCGTATGGCAAGAGACCCAGTACTTC | CASSYGTSVWQETQYF
few | TRBJ1-1 | - | TRBV6-2/TRBV6-3 | TGTGCCAGCAGTTACGCGCGGCTGAACACTGAAGCTTTCTTT | CASSYARLNTEAFF
- | TRBJ2-5 | TRBD1 | TRBV5-4 | TGTGCCAGCAGCTCCGGACAGGAAGAGACCCAGTACTTC | CASSSGQEETQYF
few | TRBJ2-3 | - | TRBV9 | TGTGCCAGCTCCCGTAGCGTAGATACGCAGTATTTT | CASSRSVDTQYF
many | TRBJ1-1 | - | TRBV12-3/TRBV12-4 | TGTGCCAGCAGCCCCGGGCCGAGACGCCGAGAAGCTTTCTTT | CASSPGPRRREAFF
- | TRBJ1-4 | TRBD1 | TRBV2 | TGTGCCAGCCTCCGGGACAGGAATGAAAAACTGTTTTTT | CASLRDRNEKLFF
few | TRBJ1-2 | - | TRBV18 | TGTGCCAGCTCAAACGACAGGAACGGTGGCTACACCTTC | CASSNDRNGGYTF
few | TRBJ2-7 | - | TRBV29-1 | TGCAGCGTGGCCCGGGGACGAACGGACGAGCAGTACTTC | CSVARGRTDEQYF
- | TRBJ2-2 | - | TRBV20-1 | TGCAGTGCTAGTTCCAGGGGAAACGCCGGGGAGCTGTTTTTT | CSASSRGNAGELFF
- | TRBJ1-2 | - | TRBV4-1 | TGCGCCAGCAGAGAGAACACAGGAACCCTGTATGGCTACACCTTC | CASRENTGTLYGYTF
- | TRBJ2-7 | TRBD1 | TRBV5-5 | TGTGCCAGCACCATCCAACCGGGACAGGAATCCTACGAGCAGTACTTC | CASTIQPGQESYEQYF
few | TRBJ1-5 | - | TRBV6-1 | TGTGCCAGCAGTGGGAGCCGGACGGGCAGGGGTTATCAGCCCCAGCATTTT | CASSGSRTGRGYQPQHF
few | TRBJ1-1 | TRBD1 | TRBV14 | TGTGCCAGCAGCCAATCCGGGACAGGGGCTGAAGCTTTCTTT | CASSQSGTGAEAFF
few | TRBJ2-7 | TRBD2 | TRBV7-7 | TGTGCCAGCAGCCCTAGCGGGGGGGGCGAGCAGTACTTC | CASSPSGGGEQYF
few | TRBJ1-2 | - | TRBV11-2 | TGTGCCAGCAGCTTACCTTTCTGGACAGTTCCATACTTC | CASSLPFWTVPYF
few | TRBJ2-3 | - | TRBV29-1 | TGCAGCGTTGACTTCCGGGCAGATACGCAGTATTTT | CSVDFRADTQYF
few | TRBJ2-7 | - | TRBV12-3/TRBV12-4 | TGTGCCAGCAGGGGGCCCCAGCGCGAGCAGTACTTC | CASRGPQREQYF
- | TRBJ2-1 | TRBD2 | TRBV5-4 | TGTGCCAGCAGCGGGGGACTAGATTACAATGAGCAGTTCTTC | CASSGGLDYNEQFF
- | TRBJ1-5 | - | TRBV7-8 | TGTGCCAGCAGCTTCCCCCCAAATCAGCCCCAGCATTTT | CASSFPPNQPQHF
- | TRBJ1-1 | - | TRBV7-2 | TGTGCCAGCAGCTTAAACCAGGTGAACACTGAAGCTTTCTTT | CASSLNQVNTEAFF
- | TRBJ1-5 | TRBD1 | TRBV18 | TGTGCCAGCTCACCAAGGTACAGGGGGTCTGATAGCAATCAGCCCCAGCATTTT | CASSPRYRGSDSNQPQHF
few | TRBJ2-7 | - | TRBV24-1 | TGTGCCACCAGTGATTTGCATGGAGCTTATTACGAGCAGTACTTC | CATSDLHGAYYEQYF
many | TRBJ1-3 | - | TRBV2 | TGTGCCACCACGCAGGACTCTGGAAACACCATATATTTT | CATTQDSGNTIYF
- | TRBJ2-7 | - | TRBV9 | TGTGCCAGCAGCAATCAACTAGCCGGGGAGCAGTACTTC | CASSNQLAGEQYF
few | TRBJ1-1 | - | TRBV12-3/TRBV12-4 | TGTGCCAGCAGTTTGTGGGACACTGAAGCTTTCTTT | CASSLWDTEAFF
many | TRBJ2-7 | TRBD2 | TRBV4-2 | TGTGCCAGCAGCCAAGAACTAGCGGGGGGCTCCTACGAGCAGTACTTC | CASSQELAGGSYEQYF